This entry concerns a single T cell receptor beta chain. Its specificity is unknown. Profiled with immunoSEQ multiplex PCR; TCRdb holds only in-frame clones, not every one. The top ten clones hold 18% of a sample with roughly 97,000 clones, about 89% of them seen once. The data were taken from a study of T cell responses to AZD1222 COVID-19 vaccine. V was cut by 3 bases and J by 4 bases, with 12 bases left in between. CDR3 size: 15 residues. Germline V gives CDR1 LNHNV, CDR2 YYDKDF (reference sequence). Study outcomes and limitations: Donor demographics were predominantly white British with a female majority; clonal diversity may be underestimated. Repertoire sampling happened only post peak T cell response.

Here the sequenced sample was peripheral blood, taken on day 0 of AZD1222 vaccination. This TCR was sampled from an adult in good health. The chain has TRBV15 and TRBJ1-4, with D possibly TRBD1 on 5 matching bases. The CDR3 region is CATSSPGRSNEKLFF. CDR3 nucleotide sequence: TGTGCCACCAGCAGCCCGGGACGGAGTAATGAAAAACTGTTTTTT.